These 5 T cell receptor beta chains originate from one sample sequenced in a study of blood T cell repertoires in COVID-19. The protocol was immunoSEQ multiplex PCR, while the TCRdb copy is restricted to in-frame clones and leaves out a portion. The sample consists of just over 150,000 clones, less than 90% of them appearing once. Sequencing used peripheral blood. Receptor source: a woman aged 70 to 79 with acute or convalescent COVID-19.

This clone was seen only once. This rearrangement joins TRBV6-2 or TRBV6-3 to TRBJ2-5; 8 nucleotides match TRBD1. J lost 4 bases, V lost 5 bases, and 12 bases had no gene match. CDR1 and CDR2 from the germline V gene are MNHEY and SVGEGT. The CDR3 covers 16 residues. DNA of the CDR3: TGTGCCAGCAGTCCGCAGGGGGCTCGGGGAGGAGAGACCCAGTACTTC. It translates to CASSPQGARGGETQYF.

This clone was detected only a few times. The gene calls are TRBV12-3 or TRBV12-4 and TRBJ2-5; TRBD1 aligns across 9 bases. The CDR3 spans 13 residues. V lost 8 bases and J lost 3; bases outside the gene matches: 4. CDR3 region: CASSTGGEETQYF. The CDR3 nucleotides read TGTGCCAGCTCGACAGGGGGAGAAGAGACCCAGTACTTC.

The chain couples TRBV4-1 to TRBJ2-3, with 11 bases that match TRBD2. The CDR3 is 16 residues long. J gave up 5 bases and V 0 bases, and 4 bases lay outside the gene matches. The germline V gene has CDR1 MGHRA and CDR2 YSYEKL. For the CDR3, the DNA is TGCGCCAGCAGCCAAGATCTAGCGGGGGGTGTAGATACGCAGTATTTT. It is translated as CASSQDLAGGVDTQYF.

This clone appeared a single time. V and J are TRBV5-1 and TRBJ2-2; 8 nucleotides align to TRBD2. The length of the CDR3 is 16 residues. Losses at the gene ends were 4 bases for V and 4 bases for J; bases not matched to a gene: 9. Looked up from germline, CDR1 is SGHRS and CDR2 is YFSETQ. CDR3 nucleotide sequence: TGCGCCAGCAGCGCGGCCGGGAGGGCGAGCACCGGGGAGCTGTTTTTT. Its translation is CASSAAGRASTGELFF. Together with reference TRBV5-1 and TRBJ2-2, the CDR3 gives the full variable domain: KAGVTQTPRYLIKTRGQQVTLSCSPISGHRSVSWYQQTPGQGLQFLFEYFSETQRNKGNFPGRFSGRQFSNSRSEMNVSTLELGDSALYLCASSAAGRASTGELFFGEGSRLTVL.

This chain connects TRBV4-2 to TRBJ2-3; the D gene is possibly TRBD2 (5 bases). The CDR3 is 17 amino acids. Per germline, CDR1 LGHNA and CDR2 YNFKEQ. Trimming took 1 base from V and 0 from J, leaving 14 bases between them. CDR3 nucleotide sequence: TGTGCCAGCAGCCAAGTGCCCGGCGGGTCCAGCACAGATACGCAGTATTTT. Translation: CASSQVPGGSSTDTQYF.